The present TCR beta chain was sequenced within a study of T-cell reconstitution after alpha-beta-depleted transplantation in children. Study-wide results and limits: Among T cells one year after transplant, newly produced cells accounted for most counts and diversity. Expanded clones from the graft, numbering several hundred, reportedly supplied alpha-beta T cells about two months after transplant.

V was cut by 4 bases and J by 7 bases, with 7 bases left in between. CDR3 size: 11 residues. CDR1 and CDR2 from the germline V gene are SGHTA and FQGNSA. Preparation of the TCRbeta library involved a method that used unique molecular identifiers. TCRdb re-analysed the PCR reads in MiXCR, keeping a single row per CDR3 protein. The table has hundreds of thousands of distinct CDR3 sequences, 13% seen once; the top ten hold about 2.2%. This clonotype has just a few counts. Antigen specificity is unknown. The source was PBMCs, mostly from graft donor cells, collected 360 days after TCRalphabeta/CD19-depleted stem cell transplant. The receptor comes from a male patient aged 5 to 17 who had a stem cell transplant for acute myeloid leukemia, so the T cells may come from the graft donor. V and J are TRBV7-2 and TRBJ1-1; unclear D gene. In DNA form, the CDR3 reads TGTGCCAGCAGCTCCCTCCATGAAGCTTTCTTT. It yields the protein CASSSLHEAFF.